This T cell receptor (beta chain) was sequenced in a study of shared T cell receptors in the human thymus. Germline loops: CDR1 MDHEN, CDR2 SYDVKM. The V and J ends lost 6 bases and 0 bases, in that order; junction bases with no gene match: 4. This CDR3 has 16 amino acids. Libraries were prepared by immunoSEQ multiplex PCR; TCRdb keeps only in-frame clonotypes and omits some of them. Among 640,000 or so clones listed, 80% to 90% were seen once. This same sample was also part of a study on human thymus T cells. That paper adds: Resections were taken during corrective heart surgery, and the thymus tissue came from these.

The V and J genes are TRBV28 and TRBJ2-3; 12 nucleotides align to TRBD2. The sequenced sample was thymocytes. This clonotype originated in a boy under three years old with a congenital heart defect. Here the CDR3 DNA reads TGTGCCAGCAGCAGACTAGCGGGGGCTAGCACAGATACGCAGTATTTT. It specifies CASSRLAGASTDTQYF.